This T cell receptor beta chain was identified during a study of T cells in localized non-small cell lung cancer. Study-wide results and limits: Sequencing was restricted to one tumor region; therefore, heterogeneity remains possible. Longer overall survival associated with higher blood T cell density; shorter survival with higher adjacent-lung clonality. There were a median 57 of the top 100 tumor clones appearing in adjacent lung.

Only in-frame clones appear in the TCRdb table, and some are missing; sequencing was by immunoSEQ multiplex PCR. The sample records 40,000 to 60,000 clones, 81% being singletons. The CDR3 has 15 amino acids. V shed 0 bases and J shed 0 bases, with 9 bases lying between them. Germline V gene sequence: CDR1 MNHEY, CDR2 SVGAGI. To note about this clone: Antigen specificity is unknown.

The sequence came from a man aged 40-75 years with stage III lung adenocarcinoma. The V gene is TRBV6-5, the J gene TRBJ2-7; D not certain. The sequencing here drew on peripheral blood mononuclear cells, taken before any cancer treatment. CDR3 residues: CASSYSRYTSYEQYF. CDR3 coding DNA: TGTGCCAGCAGTTACTCGAGGTACACCTCCTACGAGCAGTACTTC.